This is a list of T cell receptor beta chains from one sample in a study of blood T cells in healthy people across ages. MiXCR was run by TCRdb on the 5' RACE reads, yielding one entry per CDR3 protein. The sample includes some 920,000 distinct CDR3 sequences, roughly 51% of them seen just once. Sequencing was performed on blood. The receptor source for this set is a woman in her sixties in good health. CDR3s leave out the opening cysteine and the closing phenylalanine or tryptophan. Each record gives: J gene, V gene, D gene, CDR3 protein. D genes are given only for firm matches.

J: TRBJ2-1; V: TRBV4-3; D: .; CDR3: ASSQARESLEQF
J: TRBJ2-1; V: TRBV15; D: .; CDR3: ATSRERHEQF
J: TRBJ1-1; V: TRBV3-1; D: .; CDR3: ASSQGRVWDTEAF
J: TRBJ2-7; V: TRBV24-1; D: TRBD1; CDR3: ATSDPGQAGGYEQY
J: TRBJ2-1; V: TRBV7-9; D: TRBD2; CDR3: ASSLAGGPFHEQF
J: TRBJ2-3; V: TRBV4-3; D: TRBD2; CDR3: ASSQDIAGGRDTQY
J: TRBJ1-2; V: TRBV4-3; D: TRBD1; CDR3: ASRSRDRGLNYGYT
J: TRBJ2-1; V: TRBV6-1; D: TRBD2; CDR3: ASSDLSGRGNNEQF
J: TRBJ2-2; V: TRBV7-6; D: TRBD2; CDR3: ASRVGLAGLNTGELF
J: TRBJ2-7; V: TRBV4-1; D: .; CDR3: ASSQSEDRQTY
J: TRBJ2-3; V: TRBV18; D: .; CDR3: ASSPISTSADTQY
J: TRBJ2-7; V: TRBV5-1; D: TRBD1; CDR3: ASSLSTGGTEQY
J: TRBJ2-6; V: TRBV28; D: .; CDR3: ASRSRSTRGGANVLT
J: TRBJ2-3; V: TRBV12-3/TRBV12-4; D: TRBD1; CDR3: ASRAGQGADTQY
J: TRBJ1-5; V: TRBV6-2/TRBV6-3; D: TRBD1; CDR3: ASSRDRVKPQH
J: TRBJ2-3; V: TRBV7-6; D: .; CDR3: VSSFSREGQADTQY
J: TRBJ2-3; V: TRBV5-1; D: .; CDR3: ASSLQQGLDTQY
J: TRBJ2-3; V: TRBV30; D: .; CDR3: AWSQERPDTQY
J: TRBJ2-1; V: TRBV27; D: TRBD2; CDR3: ASSHPQLAGFYNEQF
J: TRBJ2-2; V: TRBV11-2; D: .; CDR3: ASSAELGGELF
J: TRBJ2-3; V: TRBV14; D: .; CDR3: ASSRLARGDTQY
J: TRBJ2-3; V: TRBV12-5; D: TRBD2; CDR3: ASGSSGRATDTQY
J: TRBJ2-1; V: TRBV5-1; D: .; CDR3: ASSWTATTYNEQF
J: TRBJ2-5; V: TRBV20-1; D: .; CDR3: SANHGETQY
J: TRBJ2-3; V: TRBV2; D: TRBD1; CDR3: ASSFYRGSTDTQY
J: TRBJ2-1; V: TRBV28; D: .; CDR3: ASSLLRLAYNEQF
J: TRBJ1-2; V: TRBV7-9; D: .; CDR3: ASSSGWRIYGYT
J: .; V: TRBV29-1; D: .; CDR3: SVEGGDSKTFYEQY
J: TRBJ2-1; V: TRBV7-9; D: TRBD1; CDR3: ASSRGQVRGNEQF
J: TRBJ2-3; V: TRBV5-1; D: TRBD1; CDR3: ASSTGTGSADTQY
J: TRBJ2-1; V: TRBV6-2/TRBV6-3; D: .; CDR3: ASSYAGRDNNEQF
J: TRBJ1-2; V: TRBV4-1; D: .; CDR3: ASSQGGFLIYGYT
J: TRBJ2-1; V: TRBV4-1; D: TRBD2; CDR3: ASSQGLAVSSYNEQF
J: TRBJ2-3; V: TRBV2; D: TRBD2; CDR3: ASNPGGLQY
J: .; V: TRBV12-3/TRBV12-4; D: .; CDR3: ASSSPSYNEQY
J: TRBJ2-1; V: TRBV5-1; D: TRBD2; CDR3: ASSLNSGGDEQF
J: TRBJ2-5; V: TRBV5-6; D: .; CDR3: ASSPLMRNFQETQY
J: TRBJ1-1; V: TRBV21-1; D: .; CDR3: ASLRDMNTEAF
J: TRBJ2-7; V: TRBV4-2; D: .; CDR3: ASSQDTFGGRGYEQY
J: TRBJ1-2; V: TRBV29-1; D: TRBD1; CDR3: SVQSGGRFYGYT
J: TRBJ2-7; V: TRBV28; D: .; CDR3: ASTPSWGRSSYEQY
J: TRBJ2-3; V: TRBV20-1; D: .; CDR3: SAREWTSDTQY
J: TRBJ2-1; V: TRBV20-1; D: .; CDR3: SAVESLVTSSYNEQF
J: TRBJ2-7; V: TRBV4-2; D: .; CDR3: ASSQEIGLSSCEQY
J: TRBJ2-1; V: TRBV20-1; D: .; CDR3: SARGGLLSYNEQF
J: TRBJ1-2; V: TRBV10-3; D: .; CDR3: AISGTAGWGYT